Below are 3 T cell receptor beta chains sequenced from a single sample in a study of regulatory T cells in long-lasting Graves disease. Assembly of TCR beta libraries relied on iRepertoire HTBI primers together with Arm-PCR of CDR3 regions. Each CDR3 protein gets one entry after TCRdb re-called the multiplex PCR reads with MiXCR. The sample has hundreds of thousands of distinct CDR3 sequences; around 30% are singletons. Time point meaning: persistent/refractory GD, antithyroid drugs over 5 years with positive TRAb. RNA extracted from PBMCs served as the sequencing template. The sequencing here drew on peripheral blood mononuclear cells (PBMCs), taken when the disease was refractory, from a patient treated with antithyroid drugs. The receptor source for this set is a female donor with Graves disease.

V is TRBV20-1 and J is TRBJ2-7, with D perhaps matching TRBD2 (5 bases). The V end lost 0 bases, the J end lost 7 bases, and 13 bases lay between the germline ends. The germline CDR1 and CDR2 sequences are DFQATT and SNEGSKA (reference sequence). The CDR3 consists of 13 residues. The CDR3 DNA reads TGCAGTGCTAGAGATCCTCGGGATGGGGAGCAGTACTTC. This encodes CSARDPRDGEQYF.

The rearrangement links TRBV2 to TRBJ1-4; 11 nucleotides agree with TRBD1. Per the germline V gene, CDR1 is SNHLY and CDR2 is FYNNEI. This CDR3 has 15 amino acids. Trimming took 6 bases from V and 7 from J; bases not matched to a gene: 7. CDR3 in amino acids: CASRQRTGGGEKLFF. The DNA for the CDR3 is TGTGCCAGCAGACAAAGGACAGGGGGCGGTGAAAAACTGTTTTTT.

V and J are TRBV5-8 and TRBJ1-1; TRBD1 matches at 7 bases. Germline CDR1 reads SGHTS; CDR2 reads YDEGEE. The V segment lost 6 bases and the J segment 3 bases; nucleotides outside the gene matches: 11. CDR3 length: 15 residues. The CDR3, as DNA: TGTGCCAGCACCACACAGGGGAGATTGTACACTGAAGCTTTCTTT. Its protein product is CASTTQGRLYTEAFF.